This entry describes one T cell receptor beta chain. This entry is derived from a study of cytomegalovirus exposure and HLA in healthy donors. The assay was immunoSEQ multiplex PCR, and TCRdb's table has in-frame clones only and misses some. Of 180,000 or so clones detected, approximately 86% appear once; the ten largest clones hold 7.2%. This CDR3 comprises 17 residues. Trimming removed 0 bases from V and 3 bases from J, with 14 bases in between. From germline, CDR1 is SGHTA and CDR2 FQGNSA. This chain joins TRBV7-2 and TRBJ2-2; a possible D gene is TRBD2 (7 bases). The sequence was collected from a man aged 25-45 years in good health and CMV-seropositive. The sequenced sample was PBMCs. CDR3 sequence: CASSLAQGTIDTGELFF. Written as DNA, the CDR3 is TGTGCCAGCAGCTTAGCGCAGGGGACTATTGACACCGGGGAGCTGTTTTTT.